This T cell receptor (beta chain) originates from a study of cytomegalovirus exposure and HLA in healthy donors. Study-wide context: Falling in the Caucasian-associated ancestry cluster were 81% of some 400 genotyped donors. Study conclusions and caveats: In a later analysis, specific HLA alleles were associated with around 17,000 TCR beta sequences at a 0.05 false discovery rate.

With regard to this clone: What it binds is not known.

PCR used 60 Vbeta primers and 13 Jbeta primers. The protocol was immunoSEQ multiplex PCR, while the TCRdb copy is restricted to in-frame clones and leaves out a portion. The table includes roughly 100,000 clones, 65% to 85% detected once. V lost 5 bases and J 4 bases, leaving 17 bases between the germline ends. The CDR3 contains 15 residues. Germline CDR1 KGHSH, CDR2 LQKENI. This clonotype originated in a male donor in good health and CMV-seropositive. The chain is built from TRBV18 and TRBJ1-1, with TRBD1 as a possible D gene (6 bases). The sequenced material came from PBMCs. The CDR3 DNA sequence: TGTGCCAGCTCATCATCGACAGGAGATAGCACTGAAGCTTTCTTT. It specifies CASSSSTGDSTEAFF.